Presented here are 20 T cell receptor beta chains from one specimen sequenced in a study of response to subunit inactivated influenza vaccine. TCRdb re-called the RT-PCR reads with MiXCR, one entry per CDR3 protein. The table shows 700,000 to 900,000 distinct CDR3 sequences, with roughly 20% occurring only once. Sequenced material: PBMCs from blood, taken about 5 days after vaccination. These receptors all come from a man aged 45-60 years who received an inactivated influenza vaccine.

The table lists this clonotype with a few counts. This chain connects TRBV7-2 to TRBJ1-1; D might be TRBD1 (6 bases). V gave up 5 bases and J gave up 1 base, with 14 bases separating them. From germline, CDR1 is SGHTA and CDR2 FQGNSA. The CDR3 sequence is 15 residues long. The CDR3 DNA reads TGTGCCAGCAGCCCACAGCTGGGGGCGAACACTGAAGCTTTCTTT. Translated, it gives CASSPQLGANTEAFF.

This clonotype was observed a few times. This chain's CDR3 is CASSAGLATDTQYF. DNA for the CDR3: TGCGCCAGCAGTGCCGGACTAGCCACAGATACGCAGTATTTT. The chain uses TRBV5-1 and TRBJ2-3; 8 nucleotides agree with TRBD2. Looked up from germline, CDR1 is SGHRS and CDR2 is YFSETQ. Germline trimming cut 5 bases from V and 2 bases from J; bases unmatched to any gene: 4. There are 14 residues in the CDR3. The full variable domain, rest sourced from reference TRBV5-1 and TRBJ2-3, is KAGVTQTPRYLIKTRGQQVTLSCSPISGHRSVSWYQQTPGQGLQFLFEYFSETQRNKGNFPGRFSGRQFSNSRSEMNVSTLELGDSALYLCASSAGLATDTQYFGPGTRLTVL.

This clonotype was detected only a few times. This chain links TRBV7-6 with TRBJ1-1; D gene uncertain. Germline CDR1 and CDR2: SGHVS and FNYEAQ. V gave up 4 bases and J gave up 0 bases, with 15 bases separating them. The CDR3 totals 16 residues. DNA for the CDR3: TGTGCCAGCAGCTCCGCCCCTACAGAACTGAACACTGAAGCTTTCTTT. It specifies CASSSAPTELNTEAFF.

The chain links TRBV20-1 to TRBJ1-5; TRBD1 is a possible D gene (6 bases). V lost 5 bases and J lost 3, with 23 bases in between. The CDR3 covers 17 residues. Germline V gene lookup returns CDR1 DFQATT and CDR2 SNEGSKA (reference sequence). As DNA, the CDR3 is TGCAGTGCTTACGGAGGTGAGGGCACAGGGATCAATCAGCCCCAGCATTTT. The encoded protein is CSAYGGEGTGINQPQHF.

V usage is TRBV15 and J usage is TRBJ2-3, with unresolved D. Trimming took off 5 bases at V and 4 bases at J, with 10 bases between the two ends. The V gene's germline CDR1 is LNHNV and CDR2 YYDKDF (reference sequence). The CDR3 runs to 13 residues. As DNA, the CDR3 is TGTGCCACCAGCTCAATCCCTTCAGATACGCAGTATTTT. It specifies CATSSIPSDTQYF.

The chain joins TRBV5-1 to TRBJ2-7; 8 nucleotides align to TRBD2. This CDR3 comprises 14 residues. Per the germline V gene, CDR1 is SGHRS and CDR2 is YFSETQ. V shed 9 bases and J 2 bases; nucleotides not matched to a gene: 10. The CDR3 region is CATRQAGGTYEQYF. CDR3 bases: TGCGCCACCCGGCAGGCGGGGGGCACCTACGAGCAGTACTTC.

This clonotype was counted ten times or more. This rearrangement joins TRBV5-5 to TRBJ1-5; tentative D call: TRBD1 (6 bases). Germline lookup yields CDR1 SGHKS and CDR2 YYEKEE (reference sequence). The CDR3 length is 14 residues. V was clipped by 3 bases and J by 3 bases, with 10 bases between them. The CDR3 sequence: CASSSGQLNQPQHF. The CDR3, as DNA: TGTGCCAGCAGCTCAGGACAGCTCAATCAGCCCCAGCATTTT.

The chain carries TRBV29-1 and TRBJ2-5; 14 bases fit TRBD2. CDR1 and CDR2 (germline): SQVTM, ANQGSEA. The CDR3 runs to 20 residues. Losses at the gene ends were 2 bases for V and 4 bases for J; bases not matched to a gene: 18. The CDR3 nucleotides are TGCAGCGTTGAATGGGTCGAGGTGACTAGCGGGAGGGCCGGGGGAGAGACCCAGTACTTC. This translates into CSVEWVEVTSGRAGGETQYF.

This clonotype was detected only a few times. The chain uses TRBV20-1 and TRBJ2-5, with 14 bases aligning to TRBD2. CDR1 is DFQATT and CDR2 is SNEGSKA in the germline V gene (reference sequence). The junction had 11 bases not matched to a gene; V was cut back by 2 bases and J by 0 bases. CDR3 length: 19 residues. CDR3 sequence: CSARHTPGLAGVDQETQYF. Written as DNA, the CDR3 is TGCAGTGCTAGACATACTCCGGGACTAGCGGGAGTGGACCAAGAGACCCAGTACTTC.

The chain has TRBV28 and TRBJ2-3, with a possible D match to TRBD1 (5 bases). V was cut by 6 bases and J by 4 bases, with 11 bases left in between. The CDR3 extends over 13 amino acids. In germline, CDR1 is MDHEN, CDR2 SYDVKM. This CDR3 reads CASSLRQPDTQYF. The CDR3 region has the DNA TGTGCCAGCAGCTTGCGACAGCCAGATACGCAGTATTTT.

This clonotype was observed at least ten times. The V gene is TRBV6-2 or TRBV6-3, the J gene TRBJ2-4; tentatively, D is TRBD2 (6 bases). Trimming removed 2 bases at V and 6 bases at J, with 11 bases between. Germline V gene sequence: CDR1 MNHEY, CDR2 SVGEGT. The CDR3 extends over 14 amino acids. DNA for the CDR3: TGTGCCAGCAGTTACGAAGGAGGGGTAAACATTCAGTACTTC. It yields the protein CASSYEGGVNIQYF.

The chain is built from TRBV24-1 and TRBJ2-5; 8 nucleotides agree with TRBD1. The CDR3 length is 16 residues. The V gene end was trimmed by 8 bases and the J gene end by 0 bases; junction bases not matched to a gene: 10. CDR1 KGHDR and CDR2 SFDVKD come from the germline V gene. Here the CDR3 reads CATTPGGWGYQETQYF. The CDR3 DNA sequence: TGTGCCACCACGCCAGGGGGCTGGGGATACCAAGAGACCCAGTACTTC.

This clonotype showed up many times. CDR3 bases: TGTGCCAGCAGCTTATCTAGCGGGAGCACAGATACGCAGTATTTT. It is translated as CASSLSSGSTDTQYF. The chain joins TRBV12-3 or TRBV12-4 to TRBJ2-3, with 8 bases fitting TRBD2. The CDR3 is 15 amino acids. The ends lost 6 bases at V and 0 bases at J; junction bases unmatched: 5.

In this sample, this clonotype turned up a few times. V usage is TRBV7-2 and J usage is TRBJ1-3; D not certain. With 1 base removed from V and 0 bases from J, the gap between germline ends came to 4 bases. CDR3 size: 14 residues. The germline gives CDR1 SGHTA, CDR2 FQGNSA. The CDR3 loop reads CASSLGNSGNTIYF. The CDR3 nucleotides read TGTGCCAGCAGCTTAGGGAACTCTGGAAACACCATATATTTT. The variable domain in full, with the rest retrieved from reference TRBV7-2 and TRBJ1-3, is GAGVSQSPSNKVTEKGKDVELRCDPISGHTALYWYRQSLGQGLEFLIYFQGNSAPDKSGLPSDRFSAERTGGSVSTLTIQRTQQEDSAVYLCASSLGNSGNTIYFGEGSWLTVV.

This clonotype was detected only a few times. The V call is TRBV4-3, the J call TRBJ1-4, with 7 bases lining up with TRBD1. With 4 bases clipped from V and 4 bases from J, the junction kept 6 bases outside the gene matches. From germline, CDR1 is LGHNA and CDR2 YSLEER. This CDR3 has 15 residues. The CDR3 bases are TGCGCCAGCAGCCTATGGACAGGCCTTAATGAAAAACTGTTTTTT. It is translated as CASSLWTGLNEKLFF.

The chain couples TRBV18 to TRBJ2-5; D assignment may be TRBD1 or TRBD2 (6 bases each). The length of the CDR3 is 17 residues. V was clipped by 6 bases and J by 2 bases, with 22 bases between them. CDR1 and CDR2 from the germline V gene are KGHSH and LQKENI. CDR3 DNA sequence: TGTGCCAGCTCCATACGGACAGCTCGCGGGAATCAAGAGACCCAGTACTTC. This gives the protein CASSIRTARGNQETQYF.

The CDR3 spells CASRQGAVEAYEQYF. In DNA, the CDR3 is TGCGCCAGCAGACAGGGGGCCGTCGAAGCCTACGAGCAGTACTTC. This rearrangement joins TRBV5-1 to TRBJ2-7; the match to TRBD1 covers 9 bases. The V gene's germline CDR1 is SGHRS and CDR2 YFSETQ. The length of the CDR3 is 15 residues. The ends lost 5 bases at V and 2 bases at J; junction bases unmatched: 8. The full variable domain, its missing parts supplied by reference TRBV5-1 and TRBJ2-7, is KAGVTQTPRYLIKTRGQQVTLSCSPISGHRSVSWYQQTPGQGLQFLFEYFSETQRNKGNFPGRFSGRQFSNSRSEMNVSTLELGDSALYLCASRQGAVEAYEQYFGPGTRLTVT.

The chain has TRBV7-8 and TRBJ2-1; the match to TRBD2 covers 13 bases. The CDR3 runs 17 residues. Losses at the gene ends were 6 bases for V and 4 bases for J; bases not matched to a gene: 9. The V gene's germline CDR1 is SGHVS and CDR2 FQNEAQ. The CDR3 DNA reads TGTGCCAGCAGTCAGACCGGGACTAGCGGGACTTACAATGAGCAGTTCTTC. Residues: CASSQTGTSGTYNEQFF.

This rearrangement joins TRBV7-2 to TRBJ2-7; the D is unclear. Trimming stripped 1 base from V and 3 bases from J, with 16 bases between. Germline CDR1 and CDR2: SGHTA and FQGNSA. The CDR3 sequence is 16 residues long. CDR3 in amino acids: CASSLVGMGLDYEQYF. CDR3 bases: TGTGCCAGCAGCTTAGTCGGCATGGGTCTAGACTACGAGCAGTACTTC.

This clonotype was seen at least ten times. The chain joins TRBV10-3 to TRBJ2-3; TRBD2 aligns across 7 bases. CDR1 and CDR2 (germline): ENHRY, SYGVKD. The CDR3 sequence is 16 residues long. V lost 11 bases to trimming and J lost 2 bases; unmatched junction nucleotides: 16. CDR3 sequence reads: CASSGPGGEVTDTQYF. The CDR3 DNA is TGTGCCTCGTCGGGTCCGGGGGGTGAAGTCACAGATACGCAGTATTTT.